The 26 T cell receptor beta chains below were found in one sample sequenced in a study of blood T cell repertoires in COVID-19. Profiling relied on immunoSEQ multiplex PCR, and the TCRdb table lists in-frame clones only, not all of them. The data contain fewer than 300,000 clones, around 90% of them seen just once; the ten biggest clones take up 0.8%. The source material was peripheral blood. Receptors were obtained from a woman aged 25 to 39 with acute or convalescent COVID-19.

The chain joins TRBV5-4 to TRBJ1-4; unclear D gene. V was clipped by 0 bases and J by 0 bases, with 6 bases between them. Germline CDR1 is SGHNT and CDR2 is YYREEE (reference sequence). CDR3 length equals 15 residues. The CDR3 protein is CASSLGSATNEKLFF. The CDR3 DNA is TGTGCCAGCAGCTTGGGCTCAGCAACTAATGAAAAACTGTTTTTT.

This chain uses TRBV18 with TRBJ2-2; 7 bases map to TRBD2. CDR1 KGHSH and CDR2 LQKENI come from the germline V gene. Germline trimming cut 5 bases from V and 6 bases from J; bases unmatched to any gene: 6. The CDR3 has 14 residues. CDR3 DNA sequence: TGTGCCAGCTCAAGGGACTATAGTTCCGGGGAGCTGTTTTTT. Translation gives CASSRDYSSGELFF. The whole variable domain, filled in from reference TRBV18 and TRBJ2-2, reads NAGVMQNPRHLVRRRGQEARLRCSPMKGHSHVYWYRQLPEEGLKFMVYLQKENIIDESGMPKERFSAEFPKEGPSILRIQQVVRGDSAAYFCASSRDYSSGELFFGEGSRLTVL.

The chain has TRBV27 and TRBJ2-2, with 7 bases identical to TRBD2. This CDR3 is 16 amino acids long. The germline CDR1 and CDR2 sequences are MNHEY and SMNVEV (reference sequence). V was pared by 0 bases and J by 6 bases, with 7 bases of the junction left unmatched. Written as DNA, the CDR3 is TGTGCCAGCAGTTTATCGGCAACCGGGGGGTCCGGGGAGCTGTTTTTT. It yields the protein CASSLSATGGSGELFF.

The chain links TRBV19 to TRBJ2-1; 10 nucleotides match TRBD2. The CDR3 length is 15 residues. Germline loops: CDR1 LNHDA, CDR2 SQIVND (reference sequence). V lost 5 bases, J lost 3 bases, and 4 bases stayed unmatched. This chain's CDR3 is CASSPVAGGYNEQFF. CDR3 nucleotide sequence: TGTGCCAGTAGTCCCGTAGCGGGAGGCTACAATGAGCAGTTCTTC.

The chain is built from TRBV6-4 and TRBJ1-6, with TRBD1 matching over 9 bases. Germline CDR1 MRHNA, CDR2 SNTAGT. The CDR3 extends over 15 amino acids. J gave up 9 bases and V 9 bases, and 12 bases lay outside the gene matches. Here the CDR3 reads CASSTGQGFSSPLHF. The CDR3, as DNA: TGTGCCAGTTCGACCGGACAGGGGTTTAGTTCACCCCTCCACTTT.

The chain carries TRBV13 and TRBJ2-7; 9 bases align to TRBD2. V shed 10 bases, J shed 7 bases, and the junction held 20 bases outside the gene matches. CDR1 is PRHDT and CDR2 is FYEKMQ in the germline V gene (reference sequence). The CDR3 spans 16 residues. The CDR3, as DNA: TGTGCCACCTCCTACCCAGGGAAGCGGGAGGTGGGGGAGCAGTACTTC. This translates into CATSYPGKREVGEQYF. Complete variable domain (other parts from reference TRBV13 and TRBJ2-7): AAGVIQSPRHLIKEKRETATLKCYPIPRHDTVYWYQQGPGQDPQFLISFYEKMQSDKGSIPDRFSAQQFSDYHSELNMSSLELGDSALYFCATSYPGKREVGEQYFGPGTRLTVT.

The gene calls are TRBV30 and TRBJ1-2, with 7 bases identical to TRBD1. The CDR3 loop spans 18 amino acids. The trim removed 0 bases at V and 3 bases at J, leaving 16 bases unmatched. The germline V gene encodes CDR1 GTSNPN and CDR2 SVGIG (reference sequence). CDR3 sequence (DNA): TGTGCCTGGAGTGTAAGGGGGCCACTTCGCCCGATAGACTATGGCTACACCTTC. It yields the protein CAWSVRGPLRPIDYGYTF.

Only one count was recorded for this clone. The CDR3 DNA is TGTGCCAGCAGCCAAGCTTACAGCGGAGGTTTCGAGACCCAGTACTTC. Encoded protein: CASSQAYSGGFETQYF. The chain carries TRBV14 and TRBJ2-5; D possibly corresponds to TRBD2 (5 bases). Germline V gene data show CDR1 as SGHDN and CDR2 as FVKESK. With 1 base removed from V and 5 bases from J, the gap between germline ends came to 17 bases. The CDR3 runs to 16 residues.

This clone has more than one count but fewer than ten. CDR3 amino acids: CASSRRGQGTYEQYF. The CDR3 bases are TGCGCCAGCAGCCGACGAGGACAGGGCACCTACGAGCAGTACTTC. V gene TRBV5-1 combines with J gene TRBJ2-7, with TRBD1 identical over 8 bases. Germline V gene lookup returns CDR1 SGHRS and CDR2 YFSETQ. V was clipped by 4 bases and J by 2 bases; unmatched bases: 8. This CDR3 has 15 residues.

V is TRBV20-1 and J is TRBJ2-7, with unresolved D. The CDR3 contains 10 residues. CDR1 and CDR2 (germline): DFQATT, SNEGSKA (reference sequence). V lost 3 bases and J lost 6, with 6 bases in between. CDR3 sequence (DNA): TGCAGTGCTAGTTCTCTCGAGCAGTACTTC. Its protein is CSASSLEQYF.

The rearrangement joins TRBV10-1 to TRBJ2-2; D gene unclear. This CDR3 region has 13 residues. Germline loops: CDR1 WNHNN, CDR2 SYGVQD (reference sequence). The V and J ends lost 6 bases and 1 base respectively, with 6 bases between them. The DNA of the CDR3 is TGCGCCAGCAGCGGAGTGAACACCGGGGAGCTGTTTTTT. It encodes CASSGVNTGELFF.

CDR3 sequence reads: CASSLWQAKSTEAFF. CDR3 sequence (DNA): TGTGCCAGCAGCTTGTGGCAGGCGAAATCCACTGAAGCTTTCTTT. The chain is built from TRBV5-4 and TRBJ1-1, with unresolved D. This CDR3 has 15 residues. Per the germline V gene, CDR1 is SGHNT and CDR2 is YYREEE (reference sequence). Trimming took off 1 base at V and 4 bases at J, with 14 bases between the two ends.

CDR3 DNA: TGCGCCAAAGAGGGGACAGACGAGCAGTACTTC. It specifies CAKEGTDEQYF. The chain has TRBV10-1 and TRBJ2-7; 7 nucleotides line up with TRBD1. This CDR3 comprises 11 residues. The V gene's germline CDR1 is WNHNN and CDR2 SYGVQD (reference sequence). The junction had 5 bases not matched to a gene; V was cut back by 10 bases and J by 5 bases.

V usage is TRBV6-6 and J usage is TRBJ2-5, with TRBD2 matching 10 bases. Looked up from germline, CDR1 is MNHNY and CDR2 is SVGAGI (reference sequence). The CDR3 totals 14 residues. J gave up 5 bases and V 5 bases, and 5 bases lay outside the gene matches. CDR3 bases: TGTGCCAGCAGTCAACTAGCGGGATTGGAGACCCAGTACTTC. Its protein product is CASSQLAGLETQYF.

The rearrangement joins TRBV19 to TRBJ1-4; TRBD1 might be the D (5 bases). CDR1 is LNHDA and CDR2 is SQIVND in the germline V gene (reference sequence). V was shortened by 3 bases and J by 3 bases, with 17 bases between the two germline ends. CDR3 length: 17 amino acids. The CDR3 spells CASSISVGGVSNEKLFF. As DNA, the CDR3 is TGTGCCAGTAGTATCTCGGTTGGAGGGGTATCTAATGAAAAACTGTTTTTT. Variable domain in full (rest from reference TRBV19 and TRBJ1-4): DGGITQSPKYLFRKEGQNVTLSCEQNLNHDAMYWYRQDPGQGLRLIYYSQIVNDFQKGDIAEGYSVSREKKESFPLTVTSAQKNPTAFYLCASSISVGGVSNEKLFFGSGTQLSVL.

The chain couples TRBV19 to TRBJ1-6, with 12 bases identical to TRBD1. V dropped 4 bases and J dropped 5; count of bases not matched to a gene: 3. The CDR3 totals 16 residues. Germline CDR1 and CDR2: LNHDA and SQIVND (reference sequence). The CDR3 sequence: CASSKGQGANNSPLHF. CDR3 coding DNA: TGTGCCAGTAGTAAGGGACAGGGGGCAAATAATTCACCCCTCCACTTT.

V and J are TRBV6-5 and TRBJ1-1; a weak D match, TRBD1 (5 bases). V was pared by 6 bases and J by 4 bases, with 15 bases between. From germline, CDR1 is MNHEY and CDR2 SVGAGI. This CDR3 is 14 amino acids long. This CDR3 is CASRLHRQSTEAFF. The CDR3 DNA reads as TGTGCCAGCAGGTTACACAGGCAGTCCACTGAAGCTTTCTTT.

V is TRBV25-1 and J is TRBJ1-3; no firm D call. CDR1 and CDR2 from the germline V gene are MGHDK and SYGVNS. This CDR3 is built from 17 residues. V gave up 4 bases and J gave up 0 bases, with 16 bases separating them. The CDR3 loop reads CASSGIWHPISGNTIYF. CDR3 DNA: TGTGCCAGCAGTGGAATTTGGCATCCGATCTCTGGAAACACCATATATTTT.

CDR3: CASSLRGSNQPQHF. The CDR3 region has the DNA TGTGCCAGCTCACTTCGGGGGAGCAATCAGCCCCAGCATTTT. The V call is TRBV18, the J call TRBJ1-5; D is possibly TRBD1 (5 bases). CDR3 size: 14 residues. Trimming removed 4 bases at V and 1 base at J, with 8 bases between. The germline CDR1 and CDR2 sequences are KGHSH and LQKENI.

This clone has only one observation. The rearrangement links TRBV24-1 to TRBJ2-4, with a possible D match to TRBD2 (5 bases). V was pared by 2 bases and J by 1 base, with 14 bases between. There are 17 residues in the CDR3. Germline CDR1 and CDR2: KGHDR and SFDVKD. DNA for the CDR3: TGTGCCACCAGTGATTCAGAGGGCGCGGCGGCCAAAAACATTCAGTACTTC. It is translated as CATSDSEGAAAKNIQYF.

The chain carries TRBV9 and TRBJ2-3; 8 bases fit TRBD2. This CDR3 spans 16 amino acids. V was clipped by 3 bases and J by 3 bases; unmatched bases: 9. Germline CDR1 reads SGDLS; CDR2 reads YYNGEE. CDR3: CASSASGRMSTDTQYF. The CDR3 DNA is TGTGCCAGCAGCGCCAGCGGGAGAATGTCAACAGATACGCAGTATTTT.

V gene TRBV11-1 combines with J gene TRBJ1-6; D call uncertain. Germline CDR1 is SGHAT and CDR2 is FQDESV (reference sequence). This CDR3 contains 16 residues. V was cut by 5 bases and J by 0 bases, with 11 bases left in between. CDR3 amino acids: CASSHQGSSYNSPLHF. DNA of the CDR3: TGTGCCAGCAGCCATCAAGGGAGCTCCTATAATTCACCCCTCCACTTT.

V and J are TRBV15 and TRBJ1-1; D is undetermined. V lost 5 bases, J lost 1 base, and 26 bases lay in between. CDR3 length: 19 residues. CDR1 LNHNV and CDR2 YYDKDF come from the germline V gene (reference sequence). The CDR3 DNA sequence: TGTGCCACCAGCCATACTCTCCCCAGGCTGATCAGTGGGAACACTGAAGCTTTCTTT. Translated, it gives CATSHTLPRLISGNTEAFF.

The chain carries TRBV13 and TRBJ2-1; TRBD1 might be the D (7 bases). Deletions cut 1 base from V and 6 bases from J, with 13 bases between. The length of the CDR3 is 15 residues. CDR1 and CDR2 (germline): PRHDT, FYEKMQ (reference sequence). The CDR3 reads CASSLETGRSNEQFF. CDR3 in DNA: TGTGCCAGCAGCTTAGAGACAGGGAGGAGCAATGAGCAGTTCTTC.

The rearrangement links TRBV5-8 to TRBJ1-1; TRBD1 aligns across 9 bases. This CDR3 has 17 residues. Germline CDR1 is SGHTS and CDR2 is YDEGEE. Germline trimming cut 5 bases from V and 1 base from J; bases unmatched to any gene: 12. The CDR3 here is CASSLPGQGIGNTEAFF. CDR3 bases: TGTGCCAGCAGTTTACCGGGACAGGGAATCGGGAACACTGAAGCTTTCTTT.

The V gene is TRBV12-5, the J gene TRBJ2-7; 9 bases are shared with TRBD2. The CDR3 is made up of 17 amino acids. Germline V CDR1 and CDR2: LGHNT, FRNRAP. Germline trimming cut 2 bases from V and 2 bases from J; bases unmatched to any gene: 10. As DNA, the CDR3 is TGTGCTAGTGGTTTGCAGCTATTAGCTAGCGGGACCTACGAGCAGTACTTC. Its translation: CASGLQLLASGTYEQYF. Filled out from reference TRBV12-5 and TRBJ2-7, the complete variable domain reads DARVTQTPRHKVTEMGQEVTMRCQPILGHNTVFWYRQTMMQGLELLAYFRNRAPLDDSGMPKDRFSAEMPDATLATLKIQPSEPRDSAVYFCASGLQLLASGTYEQYFGPGTRLTVT.